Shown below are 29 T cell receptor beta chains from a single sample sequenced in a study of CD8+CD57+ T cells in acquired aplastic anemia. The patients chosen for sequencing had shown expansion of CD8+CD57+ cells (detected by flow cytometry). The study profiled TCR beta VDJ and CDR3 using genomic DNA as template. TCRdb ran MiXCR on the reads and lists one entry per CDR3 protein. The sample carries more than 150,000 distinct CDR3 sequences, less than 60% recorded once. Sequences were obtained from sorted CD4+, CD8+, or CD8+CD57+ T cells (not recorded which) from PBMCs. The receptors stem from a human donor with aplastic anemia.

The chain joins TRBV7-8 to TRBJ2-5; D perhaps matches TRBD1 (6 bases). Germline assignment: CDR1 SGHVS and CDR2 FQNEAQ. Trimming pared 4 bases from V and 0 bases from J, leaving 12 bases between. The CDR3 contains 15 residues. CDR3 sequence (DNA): TGTGCCAGCAGCTCCCATGGGGACAACCAAGAGACCCAGTACTTC. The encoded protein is CASSSHGDNQETQYF.

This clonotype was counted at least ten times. CDR3 region: CASSIMENEKLFF. The CDR3 bases are TGTGCCAGTAGTATCATGGAAAATGAAAAACTGTTTTTT. This chain uses TRBV19 with TRBJ1-4, with no clear D. CDR1 and CDR2 from the germline V gene are LNHDA and SQIVND (reference sequence). Trimming removed 3 bases at V and 5 bases at J, with 7 bases between. The CDR3 loop spans 13 amino acids.

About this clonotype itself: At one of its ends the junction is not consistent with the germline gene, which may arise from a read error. The CDR3 sequence: CASSPDGTLYERYF. CDR3 bases: TGTGCCAGCAGTCCGGACGGGACCCTCTACGAGCGGTACTTC. The chain has TRBV25-1 and TRBJ2-7; D might be TRBD1 or TRBD2, each matching 5 bases. CDR1 and CDR2 (germline): MGHDK, SYGVNS. The CDR3 is made up of 14 amino acids.

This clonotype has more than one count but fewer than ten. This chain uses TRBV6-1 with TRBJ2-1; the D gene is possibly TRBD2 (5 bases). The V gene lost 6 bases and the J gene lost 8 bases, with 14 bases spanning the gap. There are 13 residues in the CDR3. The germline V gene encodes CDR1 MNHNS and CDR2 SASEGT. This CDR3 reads CASRGRGTDEQFF. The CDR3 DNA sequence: TGTGCCAGCAGGGGCCGGGGTACCGATGAGCAGTTCTTC.

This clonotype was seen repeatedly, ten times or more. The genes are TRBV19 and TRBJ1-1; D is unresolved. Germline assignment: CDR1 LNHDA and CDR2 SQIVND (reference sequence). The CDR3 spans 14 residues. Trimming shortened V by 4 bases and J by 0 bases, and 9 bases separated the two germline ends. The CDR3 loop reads CASSTVRVNTEAFF. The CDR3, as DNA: TGTGCCAGTAGTACTGTACGGGTGAACACTGAAGCTTTCTTT.

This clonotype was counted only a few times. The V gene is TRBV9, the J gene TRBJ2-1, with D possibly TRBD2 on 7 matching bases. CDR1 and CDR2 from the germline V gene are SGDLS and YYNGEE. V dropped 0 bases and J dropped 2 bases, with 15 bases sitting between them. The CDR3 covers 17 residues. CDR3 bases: TGTGCCAGCAGCGTAGACCCGCCGGGGGGCGCCTACAATGAGCAGTTCTTC. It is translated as CASSVDPPGGAYNEQFF.

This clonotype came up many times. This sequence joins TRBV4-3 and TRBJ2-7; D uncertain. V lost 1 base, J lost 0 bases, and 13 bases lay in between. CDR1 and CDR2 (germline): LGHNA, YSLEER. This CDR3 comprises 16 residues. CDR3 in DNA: TGCGCCAGCAGCCAAGCCCATTTTCCCAGCTCCTACGAGCAGTACTTC. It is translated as CASSQAHFPSSYEQYF.

CDR3 DNA: TGTGCCAGCAGCTTTCCCGGACGGGGTAACTATGGCTACACCTTC. This sequence encodes CASSFPGRGNYGYTF. This chain uses TRBV7-2 with TRBJ1-2, with D hard to call. The CDR3 is 15 amino acids. Trimming took 3 bases from V and 1 from J, leaving 12 bases between them. The germline V gene has CDR1 SGHTA and CDR2 FQGNSA.

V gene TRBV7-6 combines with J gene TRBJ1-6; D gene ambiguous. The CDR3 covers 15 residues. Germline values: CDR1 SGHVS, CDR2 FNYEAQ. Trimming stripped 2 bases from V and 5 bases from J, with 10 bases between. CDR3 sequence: CASSLTRTNNSPLHF. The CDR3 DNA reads TGTGCCAGCAGCTTAACCCGGACTAATAATTCACCCCTCCACTTT.

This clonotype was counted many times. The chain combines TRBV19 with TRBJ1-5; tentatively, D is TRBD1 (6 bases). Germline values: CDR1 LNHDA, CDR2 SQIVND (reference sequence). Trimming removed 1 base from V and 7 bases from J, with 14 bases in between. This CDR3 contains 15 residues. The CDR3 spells CASSIAGGQGQPQHF. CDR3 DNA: TGTGCCAGTAGTATAGCGGGGGGGCAGGGCCAGCCCCAGCATTTT.

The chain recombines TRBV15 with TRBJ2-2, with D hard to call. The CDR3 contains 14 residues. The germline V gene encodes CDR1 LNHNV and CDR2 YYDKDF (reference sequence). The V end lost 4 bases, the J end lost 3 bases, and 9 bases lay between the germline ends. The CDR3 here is CATSTHSYTGELFF. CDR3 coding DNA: TGTGCCACCAGCACTCACAGCTACACCGGGGAGCTGTTTTTT.

The CDR3 loop is CASSRIRGAGETQYF. The CDR3 DNA follows: TGTGCCAGCAGCCGTATTCGAGGGGCTGGAGAGACCCAGTACTTC. The rearrangement uses TRBV14 and TRBJ2-5; D might be TRBD1 or TRBD2, each matching 5 bases. The CDR3 totals 15 residues. V lost 4 bases and J lost 4, with 16 bases in between. Per the germline V gene, CDR1 is SGHDN and CDR2 is FVKESK.

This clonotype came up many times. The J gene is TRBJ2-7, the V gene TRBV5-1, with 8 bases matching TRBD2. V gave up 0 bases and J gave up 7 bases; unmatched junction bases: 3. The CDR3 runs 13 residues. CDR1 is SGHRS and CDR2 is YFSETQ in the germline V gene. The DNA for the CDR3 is TGCGCCAGCAGCTTGGGGACGGGGGGGGAGCAGTACTTC. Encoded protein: CASSLGTGGEQYF.

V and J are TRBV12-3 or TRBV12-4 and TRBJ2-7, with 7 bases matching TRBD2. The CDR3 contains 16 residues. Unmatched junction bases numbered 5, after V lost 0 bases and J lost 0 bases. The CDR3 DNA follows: TGTGCCAGCAGTTTAGCGGGGGGGGAGAGCTCCTACGAGCAGTACTTC. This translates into CASSLAGGESSYEQYF.

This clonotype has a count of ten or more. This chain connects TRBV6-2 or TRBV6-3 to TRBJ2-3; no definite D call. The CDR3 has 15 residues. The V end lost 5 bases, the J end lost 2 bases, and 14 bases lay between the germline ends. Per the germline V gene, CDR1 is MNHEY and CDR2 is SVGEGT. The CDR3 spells CASSKSARTTDTQYF. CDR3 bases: TGTGCCAGCAGTAAATCCGCGCGGACCACAGATACGCAGTATTTT.

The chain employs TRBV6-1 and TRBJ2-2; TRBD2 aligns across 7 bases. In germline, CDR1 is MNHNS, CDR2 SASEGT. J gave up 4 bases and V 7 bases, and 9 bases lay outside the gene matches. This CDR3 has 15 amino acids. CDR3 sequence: CASKGLEEGTGELFF. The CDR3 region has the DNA TGTGCCAGCAAAGGACTAGAAGAGGGCACCGGGGAGCTGTTTTTT.

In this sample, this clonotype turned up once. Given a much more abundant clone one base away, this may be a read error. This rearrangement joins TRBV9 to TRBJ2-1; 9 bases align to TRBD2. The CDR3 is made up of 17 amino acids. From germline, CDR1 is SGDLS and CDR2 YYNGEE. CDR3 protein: CASSLEPAGGRGNERFF. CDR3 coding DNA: TGTGCCAGCAGCTTAGAGCCAGCGGGGGGCCGGGGGAATGAGCGGTTCTTC.

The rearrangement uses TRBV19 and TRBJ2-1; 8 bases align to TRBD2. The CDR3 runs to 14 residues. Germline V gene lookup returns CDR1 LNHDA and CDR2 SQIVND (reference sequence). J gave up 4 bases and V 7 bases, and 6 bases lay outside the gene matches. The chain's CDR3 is CASTSSGPYNEQFF. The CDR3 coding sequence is TGTGCCAGTACATCTAGCGGGCCATACAATGAGCAGTTCTTC.

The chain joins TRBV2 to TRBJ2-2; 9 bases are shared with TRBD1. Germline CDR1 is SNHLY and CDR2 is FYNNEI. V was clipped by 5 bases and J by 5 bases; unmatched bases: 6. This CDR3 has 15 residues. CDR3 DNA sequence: TGTGCCAGCAGTTCAGGACAGGGGAGGACCGGGGAGCTGTTTTTT. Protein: CASSSGQGRTGELFF. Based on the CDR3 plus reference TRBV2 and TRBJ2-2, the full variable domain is EPEVTQTPSHQVTQMGQEVILRCVPISNHLYFYWYRQILGQKVEFLVSFYNNEISEKSEIFDDQFSVERPDGSNFTLKIRSTKLEDSAMYFCASSSGQGRTGELFFGEGSRLTVL.

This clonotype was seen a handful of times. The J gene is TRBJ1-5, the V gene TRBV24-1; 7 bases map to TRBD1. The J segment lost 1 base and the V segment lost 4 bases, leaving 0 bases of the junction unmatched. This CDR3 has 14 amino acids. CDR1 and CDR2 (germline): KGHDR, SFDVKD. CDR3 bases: TGTGCCACCAGTGAGGGACAGAGCAATCAGCCCCAGCATTTT. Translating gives CATSEGQSNQPQHF.

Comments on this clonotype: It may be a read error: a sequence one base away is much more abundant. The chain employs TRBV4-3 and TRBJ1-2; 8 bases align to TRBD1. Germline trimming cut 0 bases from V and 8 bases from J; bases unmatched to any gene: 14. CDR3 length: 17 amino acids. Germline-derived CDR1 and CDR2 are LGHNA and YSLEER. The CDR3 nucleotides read TGCGCCAGCAGCCAAGATCGGGGGACAGGTTGGGTTAGAGGCTACACCTTC. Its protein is CASSQDRGTGWVRGYTF.

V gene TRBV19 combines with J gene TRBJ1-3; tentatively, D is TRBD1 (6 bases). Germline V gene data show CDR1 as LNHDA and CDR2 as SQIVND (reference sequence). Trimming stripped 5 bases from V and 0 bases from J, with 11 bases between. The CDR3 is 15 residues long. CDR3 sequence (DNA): TGTGCCAGTAGTCGACAGGTCCTCTCTGGAAACACCATATATTTT. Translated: CASSRQVLSGNTIYF.

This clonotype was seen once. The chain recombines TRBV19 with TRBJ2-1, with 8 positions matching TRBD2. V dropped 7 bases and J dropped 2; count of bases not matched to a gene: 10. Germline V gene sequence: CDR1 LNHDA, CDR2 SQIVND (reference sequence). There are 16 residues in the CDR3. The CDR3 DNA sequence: TGTGCCAGTACCCCAAGCGGGAGAGGCACCTACAATGAGCAGTTCTTC. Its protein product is CASTPSGRGTYNEQFF.

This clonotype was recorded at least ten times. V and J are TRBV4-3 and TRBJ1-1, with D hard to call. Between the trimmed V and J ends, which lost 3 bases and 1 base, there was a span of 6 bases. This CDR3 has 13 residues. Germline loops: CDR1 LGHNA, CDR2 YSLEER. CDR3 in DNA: TGCGCCAGCAGCCACGGGGAGAACACTGAAGCTTTCTTT. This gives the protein CASSHGENTEAFF.

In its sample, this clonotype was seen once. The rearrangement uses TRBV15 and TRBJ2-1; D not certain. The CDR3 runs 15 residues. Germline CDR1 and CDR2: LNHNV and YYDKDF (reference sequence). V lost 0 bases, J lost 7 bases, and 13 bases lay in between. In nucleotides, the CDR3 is TGTGCCACCAGCAGAGACCTTGTTAATGGGAATGAGCAGTTCTTC. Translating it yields CATSRDLVNGNEQFF.

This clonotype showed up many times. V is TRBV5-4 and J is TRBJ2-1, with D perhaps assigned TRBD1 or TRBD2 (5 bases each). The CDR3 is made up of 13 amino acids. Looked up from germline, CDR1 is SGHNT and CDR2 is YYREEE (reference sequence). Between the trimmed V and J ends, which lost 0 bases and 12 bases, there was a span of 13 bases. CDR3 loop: CASSLAGDVRQFF. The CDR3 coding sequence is TGTGCCAGCAGCTTGGCCGGGGACGTGAGGCAGTTCTTC. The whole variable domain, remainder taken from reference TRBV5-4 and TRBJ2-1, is ETGVTQSPTHLIKTRGQQVTLRCSSQSGHNTVSWYQQALGQGPQFIFQYYREEENGRGNFPPRFSGLQFPNYSSELNVNALELDDSALYLCASSLAGDVRQFFGPGTRLTVL.

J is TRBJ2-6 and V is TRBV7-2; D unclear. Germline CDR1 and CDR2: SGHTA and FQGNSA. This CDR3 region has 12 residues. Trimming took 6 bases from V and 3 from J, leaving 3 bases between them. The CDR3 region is CASRVGANVLTF. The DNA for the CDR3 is TGTGCCAGCAGGGTTGGGGCCAACGTCCTGACTTTC.

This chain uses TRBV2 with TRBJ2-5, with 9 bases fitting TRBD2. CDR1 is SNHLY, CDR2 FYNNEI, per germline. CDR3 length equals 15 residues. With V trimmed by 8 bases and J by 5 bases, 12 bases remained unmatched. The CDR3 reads CASPGQREDGETQYF. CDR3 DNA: TGTGCCAGCCCCGGACAGCGGGAGGATGGTGAGACCCAGTACTTC.

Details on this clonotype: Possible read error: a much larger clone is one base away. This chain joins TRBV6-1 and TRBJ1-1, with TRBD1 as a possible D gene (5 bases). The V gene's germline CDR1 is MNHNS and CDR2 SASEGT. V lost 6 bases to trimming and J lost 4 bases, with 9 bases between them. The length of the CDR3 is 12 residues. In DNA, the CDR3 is TGTGCCAGCAGAGAGGGGTCCACTGAAGCTTTCTTT. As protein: CASREGSTEAFF.